Below, 21 T cell receptor beta chains from the same sample are listed, as sequenced in a study of CXCR3-negative and CXCR3-positive naive CD8 T cells. General study points: CXCR3-negative naive cells had less hydrophobic TRB CDR3s than did CXCR3-positive naive cells.

Libraries were UMI-labeled 5' RACE TRB cDNA. TCRdb re-called the 5' RACE reads, yielding one record per CDR3 amino acid sequence without DNA. The sample totals tens of thousands of distinct CDR3 sequences. No antigen has been assigned to these receptors. The sample taken for sequencing was naive CXCR3+ CD8+ T cells from blood. Subset: CD45RO-CCR7+CD27+CD95- naive CD8+ T cells expressing CXCR3 (TNR3+). The receptors derive from a human donor in good health. Some clones in this sample may be carry-over from other donors' samples.

V gene TRBV7-2 combines with J gene TRBJ1-6. The CDR3 contains 14 residues. Germline V CDR1 and CDR2: SGHTA, FQGNSA. CDR3 protein: CASSLLGSDSPLHF.

The J gene is TRBJ1-1, the V gene TRBV12-3 or TRBV12-4; TCRdb selects TRBD1, and the lack of DNA leaves this call unchecked. The CDR3 is 13 amino acids. The CDR3 here is CASSRSLNTEAFF.

The chain employs TRBV13 and TRBJ2-5; the TCRdb call, TRBD2, lacks DNA for checking. Germline assignment: CDR1 PRHDT and CDR2 FYEKMQ (reference sequence). CDR3 length equals 14 residues. CDR3 protein: CASSSQRGQETQYF.

The chain uses TRBV5-1 and TRBJ2-7. CDR3 size: 15 residues. Germline V lookup: CDR1 SGHRS, CDR2 YFSETQ. Here the CDR3 reads CASSLQGQGSYEQYF.

The chain combines TRBV28 with TRBJ2-5; TCRdb selects TRBD1, and the lack of DNA leaves this call unchecked. CDR3 length: 16 residues. The germline V gene encodes CDR1 MDHEN and CDR2 SYDVKM. CDR3 sequence: CASSHKRWDTQETQYF.

The chain couples TRBV28 to TRBJ2-3; TCRdb names TRBD1, which stays unverified in the absence of DNA. This CDR3 is 15 amino acids long. In germline, CDR1 is MDHEN, CDR2 SYDVKM. CDR3 sequence: CASSLDRGDTDTQYF.

The V call is TRBV21-1, the J call TRBJ2-3. TRBV21-1 represents a pseudogene. This CDR3 is 12 amino acids long. CDR3 protein: CATPSYADTQYF.

CDR3 amino acids: CASSSSELYNEQFF. The J gene is TRBJ2-1, the V gene TRBV6-2 or TRBV6-3. In germline, CDR1 is MNHEY, CDR2 SVGEGT. The length of the CDR3 is 14 residues.

The CDR3 protein is CASSPGDYWQFF. This chain links TRBV18 with TRBJ2-1; lacking DNA, the TRBD2 call made by TCRdb goes unchecked. The CDR3 is 12 amino acids. Looked up from germline, CDR1 is KGHSH and CDR2 is LQKENI.

The chain joins TRBV4-3 to TRBJ1-1; TCRdb selects TRBD1, and the lack of DNA leaves this call unchecked. Germline values: CDR1 LGHNA, CDR2 YSLEER. This CDR3 spans 17 amino acids. The CDR3 is CASSQDGSRGVVTEAFF.

CDR3 amino acids: CASSRPSDYGYTF. V is TRBV12-3 or TRBV12-4 and J is TRBJ1-2; the TRBD1 assignment by TCRdb is unverifiable without DNA. This CDR3 is 13 amino acids long.

The V call is TRBV20-1, the J call TRBJ1-2; the D call of TRBD1 rests on TCRdb alone, since no DNA is present to check it. CDR3 size: 13 residues. The V gene's germline CDR1 is DFQATT and CDR2 SNEGSKA (reference sequence). The CDR3 sequence: CSARQGATYGYTF.

The chain joins TRBV6-6 to TRBJ2-3. The CDR3 consists of 13 residues. CDR1 is MNHNY, CDR2 SVGAGI, per germline (reference sequence). This CDR3 reads CASSYADTDTQYF.

Considering frequency, this clonotype is medium-sized. This chain links TRBV7-7 with TRBJ2-1; TCRdb names TRBD1, which stays unverified in the absence of DNA. CDR1 is SSHAT, CDR2 FNYEAQ, per germline (reference sequence). The CDR3 spans 14 residues. CDR3 amino acids: CASSPWGRANEQFF.

This chain uses TRBV28 with TRBJ2-3; absent DNA, TCRdb's TRBD1 call cannot be checked. The CDR3 is 14 amino acids. Germline CDR1 reads MDHEN; CDR2 reads SYDVKM. This CDR3 is CAISPRRSEDTQYF.

The chain's CDR3 is CASSPPSDEDPQETQYF. The genes are TRBV18 and TRBJ2-5; TCRdb indicates TRBD2, and absent DNA this call remains unverified. There are 17 residues in the CDR3. Germline assignment: CDR1 KGHSH and CDR2 LQKENI.

This chain uses TRBV7-6 with TRBJ2-7; TCRdb lists TRBD1, though no DNA is available to test this call. CDR1 and CDR2 (germline): SGHVS, FNYEAQ. The CDR3 spans 14 residues. CDR3 region: CASSLGGGSYEQYF.

V gene TRBV7-2 combines with J gene TRBJ1-1. The CDR3 is made up of 15 amino acids. CDR1 is SGHTA, CDR2 FQGNSA, per germline. The CDR3 spells CASSPPRDLNTEAFF.

The chain has TRBV29-1 and TRBJ2-3; TCRdb names TRBD1, which stays unverified in the absence of DNA. This CDR3 has 14 amino acids. Germline values: CDR1 SQVTM, CDR2 ANQGSEA. The CDR3 loop is CSGGGTASTDTQYF.

The chain uses TRBV29-1 and TRBJ2-7. Germline assignment: CDR1 SQVTM and CDR2 ANQGSEA. The CDR3 contains 15 residues. CDR3 protein: CSVEFLGSLSYEQYF.

The J gene is TRBJ2-2, the V gene TRBV6-6. The CDR3 length is 13 residues. CDR1 MNHNY and CDR2 SVGAGI come from the germline V gene (reference sequence). The CDR3 reads CASSYSGTGELFF.